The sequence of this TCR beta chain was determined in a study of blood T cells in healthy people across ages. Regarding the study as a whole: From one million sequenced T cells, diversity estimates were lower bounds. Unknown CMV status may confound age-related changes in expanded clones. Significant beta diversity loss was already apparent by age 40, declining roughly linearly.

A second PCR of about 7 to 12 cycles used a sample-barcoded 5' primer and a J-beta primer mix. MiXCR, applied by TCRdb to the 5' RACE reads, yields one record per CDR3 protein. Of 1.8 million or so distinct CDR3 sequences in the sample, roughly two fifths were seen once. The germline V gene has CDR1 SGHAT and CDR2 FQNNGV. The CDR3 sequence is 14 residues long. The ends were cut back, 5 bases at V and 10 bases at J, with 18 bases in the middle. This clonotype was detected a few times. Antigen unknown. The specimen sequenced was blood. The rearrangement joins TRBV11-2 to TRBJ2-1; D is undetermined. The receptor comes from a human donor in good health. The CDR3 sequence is CASSQGPFSSEQFF. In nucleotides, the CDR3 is TGTGCCAGCAGCCAAGGACCATTTTCCTCCGAGCAGTTCTTC.